This TCR beta chain was sequenced for a study of blood T cell repertoires in COVID-19. For the study at large: The analysed material was cDNA or gDNA that came from T cells, B-cell-depleted T cells, or PBMCs.

The CDR3 loop spans 12 amino acids. Trimming pared 2 bases from V and 6 bases from J, leaving 7 bases between. CDR1 and CDR2 from the germline V gene are SEHNR and FQNEAQ (reference sequence). Authors' processing steps: Scientists estimated how many nucleated cells there were by amplifying reference gene primers. Assay used: immunoSEQ multiplex PCR; TCRdb lists only in-frame clones, some missing. V, J and clone size derive from that table, while D and trimming were established from the DNA sequence. The sample yields 55,000 to 65,000 clones, around 86% seen once. The chain employs TRBV7-9 and TRBJ1-1; no firm D call. The sample was peripheral blood. The receptor was derived from a human donor in a cohort sampled during active COVID-19. The CDR3 loop reads CASSLQLSEAFF. In nucleotides, the CDR3 is TGTGCCAGCAGCTTACAGTTGTCTGAAGCTTTCTTT.